One sample yielded the 22 T cell receptor beta chains listed below, sequenced in a study of blood T cells in healthy people across ages. A J-beta primer mix and a sample-barcoded 5' primer were used in a second PCR of roughly 7 to 12 cycles. One entry per CDR3 protein results from TCRdb running MiXCR on the 5' RACE reads. The table lists around 990,000 distinct CDR3 sequences, around two fifths of them singletons. The sequencing input was blood. The source of these receptors is a man aged 18 to 35 in good health.

This clonotype appeared a few times. The chain joins TRBV7-2 to TRBJ2-2, with D perhaps TRBD1 (6 bases). The CDR3 loop spans 14 amino acids. Germline V gene lookup returns CDR1 SGHTA and CDR2 FQGNSA. V lost 3 bases and J 6 bases, leaving 11 bases between the germline ends. The CDR3 spells CASSFSRQAGELFF. Here the CDR3 DNA reads TGTGCCAGCAGCTTCAGCCGACAGGCCGGGGAGCTGTTTTTT.

This clonotype was detected only a few times. The J gene is TRBJ2-7, the V gene TRBV20-1; D is undetermined. The germline V gene encodes CDR1 DFQATT and CDR2 SNEGSKA (reference sequence). The CDR3 length is 13 residues. The V end was cut by 1 base, the J end by 4 bases, with 11 bases between. CDR3 coding DNA: TGCAGTGCTAGAGTCCGCGGATATTACGAGCAGTACTTC. As protein: CSARVRGYYEQYF.

This clonotype was seen more than once but under ten times. The chain employs TRBV28 and TRBJ1-1; D remains ambiguous. Germline V gene lookup returns CDR1 MDHEN and CDR2 SYDVKM. The CDR3 is 13 amino acids. V was shortened by 5 bases and J by 1 base, with 8 bases between the two germline ends. Written as DNA, the CDR3 is TGTGCCAGCAGTCCCCCCCGGAACACTGAAGCTTTCTTT. This codes for CASSPPRNTEAFF.

The chain employs TRBV20-1 and TRBJ2-1; 11 bases line up with TRBD2. CDR1 and CDR2 (germline): DFQATT, SNEGSKA (reference sequence). With V trimmed by 6 bases and J by 13 bases, 14 bases remained unmatched. The length of the CDR3 is 14 residues. CDR3 coding DNA: TGCAGTGCCACTATAGCGGGGGGGCAAGAGACCCAGTTCTTC. Translated, it gives CSATIAGGQETQFF.

V usage is TRBV11-2 and J usage is TRBJ2-3, with 7 bases lining up with TRBD1. With V trimmed by 5 bases and J by 2 bases, 10 bases remained unmatched. The germline V gene has CDR1 SGHAT and CDR2 FQNNGV. The CDR3 loop spans 16 amino acids. The CDR3 coding sequence is TGTGCCAGCAGCCAGAGTCTGGGACAGCCCACAGATACGCAGTATTTT. Protein sequence: CASSQSLGQPTDTQYF.

The chain joins TRBV14 to TRBJ1-2; D perhaps matches TRBD1 (5 bases). V was pared by 0 bases and J by 4 bases, with 15 bases between. The CDR3 length is 16 residues. Looked up from germline, CDR1 is SGHDN and CDR2 is FVKESK. The CDR3 DNA sequence: TGTGCCAGCAGCCAAGATCAGAGGGGCAGGAGCTATGGCTACACCTTC. It yields the protein CASSQDQRGRSYGYTF.

This chain joins TRBV15 and TRBJ2-5; D is unresolved. The CDR3 totals 14 residues. Trimming took off 7 bases at V and 11 bases at J, with 23 bases between the two ends. Germline lookup yields CDR1 LNHNV and CDR2 YYDKDF (reference sequence). The CDR3 loop is CATTETRSHNEQYF. CDR3 nucleotides: TGTGCCACCACAGAAACTCGCAGCCACAATGAGCAGTACTTC. Full variable domain (rest looked up from reference TRBV15 and TRBJ2-5): DAMVIQNPRYQVTQFGKPVTLSCSQTLNHNVMYWYQQKSSQAPKLLFHYYDKDFNNEADTPDNFQSRRPNTSFCFLDIRSPGLGDTAMYLCATTETRSHNEQYFGPGTRLLVL.

The table lists this clonotype with many counts. V is TRBV29-1 and J is TRBJ1-2, with D hard to call. With 5 bases removed from V and 7 bases from J, the gap between germline ends came to 17 bases. The CDR3 totals 13 residues. Germline V gene lookup returns CDR1 SQVTM and CDR2 ANQGSEA. For the CDR3, the DNA is TGCAGCGTTAATCCGGAAGGCATCCCTGGCTACACCTTC. It is translated as CSVNPEGIPGYTF.

The J gene is TRBJ1-2, the V gene TRBV12-3 or TRBV12-4; D not certain. The V and J ends lost 7 bases and 4 bases respectively, with 13 bases between them. The length of the CDR3 is 13 residues. The CDR3 nucleotides read TGTGCCAGCAAATTCCCGGGTCCCTATGGCTACACCTTC. Translation gives CASKFPGPYGYTF.

Regarding this clonotype: One end of the junction is discordant with germline, which a read error may explain. The chain uses TRBV7-2 and TRBJ1-5; D call uncertain. Looked up from germline, CDR1 is SGHTA and CDR2 is FQGNSA. This CDR3 is built from 16 residues. DNA for the CDR3: TGTGTCAGCAGCTTAGTAGCGGCCGGAGGCAATCAGCCCCAGCATTTT. As protein: CVSSLVAAGGNQPQHF.

The chain joins TRBV3-1 to TRBJ2-1; D is perhaps TRBD2 (7 bases). With 4 bases removed from V and 6 bases from J, the gap between germline ends came to 16 bases. Germline V gene sequence: CDR1 LGHDT, CDR2 YNNKEL (reference sequence). The CDR3 runs 15 residues. The CDR3 nucleotides are TGTGCCAGCAGCCGCCCGGAGGGGGGGATCAATGAGCAGTTCTTC. Residues: CASSRPEGGINEQFF.

V is TRBV10-3 and J is TRBJ2-3; weak D call: TRBD2 (5 bases). V was trimmed by 6 bases and J by 2 bases, leaving 9 bases between them. CDR1 is ENHRY, CDR2 SYGVKD, per germline. The CDR3 is made up of 13 amino acids. The CDR3 bases are TGTGCCATCAGAGGACTTCCCACAGATACGCAGTATTTT. Amino acid sequence: CAIRGLPTDTQYF.

The chain employs TRBV20-1 and TRBJ1-5; 8 bases are a match to TRBD1. V dropped 6 bases and J dropped 7; count of bases not matched to a gene: 5. The CDR3 loop spans 12 amino acids. Per the germline V gene, CDR1 is DFQATT and CDR2 is SNEGSKA (reference sequence). For the CDR3, the DNA is TGCAGTGCGACAGGGGCGGGGCAGCCCCAGCATTTT. Protein sequence: CSATGAGQPQHF.

The V call is TRBV5-6, the J call TRBJ1-1, with 8 positions matching TRBD1. CDR1 SGHDT and CDR2 YYEEEE come from the germline V gene. After removal of 4 bases from V and 9 bases from J, the junction contained 17 bases not matched to a gene. The CDR3 covers 16 residues. CDR3 coding DNA: TGTGCCAGCAGCAATACCCACCGGACAGGGACGTTGAAAGCTTTCTTT. It specifies CASSNTHRTGTLKAFF.

The rearrangement joins TRBV6-4 to TRBJ2-1; the D gene is possibly TRBD1 (6 bases). In germline, CDR1 is MRHNA, CDR2 SNTAGT. Trimming took off 3 bases at V and 7 bases at J, with 16 bases between the two ends. This CDR3 spans 15 amino acids. Here the CDR3 DNA reads TGTGCCAGCAGTGAAAAGCCGGACAGCTGGAATGAGCAGTTCTTC. Its translation is CASSEKPDSWNEQFF.

This clonotype has just a few counts. The V gene is TRBV7-2, the J gene TRBJ1-4; D not resolved. The CDR3 is 16 amino acids. V dropped 1 base and J dropped 3 bases, with 12 bases sitting between them. The V gene's germline CDR1 is SGHTA and CDR2 FQGNSA. The CDR3 region has the DNA TGTGCCAGCAGCTTAGTAGAGGGCTCGTCTAATGAAAAACTGTTTTTT. Protein: CASSLVEGSSNEKLFF.

The CDR3 here is CASSQDRVAPGVTDTQYF. The CDR3 DNA reads TGTGCCAGCAGCCAAGATCGCGTGGCTCCGGGAGTTACAGATACGCAGTATTTT. V and J are TRBV3-1 and TRBJ2-3; D is perhaps TRBD2 (6 bases). The germline V and J ends were trimmed by 0 bases and 3 bases, with 19 bases remaining between them. This CDR3 is built from 18 residues. CDR1 and CDR2 (germline): LGHDT, YNNKEL (reference sequence).

The rearrangement links TRBV7-8 to TRBJ2-1; 10 bases are a match to TRBD2. Trimming took 1 base from V and 4 from J; bases not matched to a gene: 10. CDR3 length: 18 residues. The germline gives CDR1 SGHVS, CDR2 FQNEAQ. CDR3: CASSLGTSGVPRYNEQFF. The CDR3 nucleotides are TGTGCCAGCAGCTTAGGCACTAGCGGGGTCCCCCGGTACAATGAGCAGTTCTTC.

CDR3 nucleotide sequence: TGCGCCAGCAGCCGACCAGGGAGAGGGCCAGGGGTCTATGGCTACACCTTC. Encoded protein: CASSRPGRGPGVYGYTF. This chain uses TRBV4-1 with TRBJ1-2; D may be TRBD1 (6 bases). The CDR3 is made up of 17 amino acids. Trimming pared 4 bases from V and 4 bases from J, leaving 22 bases between. Germline-derived CDR1 and CDR2 are MGHRA and YSYEKL.

Of note for this clonotype: One junction end disagrees with the germline gene, perhaps due to a read error. The chain carries TRBV10-3 and TRBJ1-1, with 8 bases aligning to TRBD1. Germline loops: CDR1 ENHRY, CDR2 SYGVKD. This CDR3 has 18 amino acids. CDR3: CAINESVLDRVVNTEAFF. As DNA, the CDR3 is TGTGCCATCAATGAGTCGGTTCTGGACAGGGTGGTGAACACTGAAGCTTTCTTT.

V and J are TRBV7-9 and TRBJ1-3; no reliable D call. V was clipped by 3 bases and J by 0 bases, with 6 bases between them. CDR1 and CDR2 from the germline V gene are SEHNR and FQNEAQ (reference sequence). The CDR3 sequence is 14 residues long. In nucleotides, the CDR3 is TGTGCCAGCAGCTTTGAATTCTCTGGAAACACCATATATTTT. Its protein is CASSFEFSGNTIYF.

This chain joins TRBV28 and TRBJ2-1; 7 bases map to TRBD1. The length of the CDR3 is 15 residues. Trimming cost V 2 bases and J 6 bases; bases outside gene matches: 7. Per germline, CDR1 MDHEN and CDR2 SYDVKM. The CDR3 sequence: CASSLATGRGNEQFF. For the CDR3, the DNA is TGTGCCAGCAGTTTAGCGACAGGGCGAGGCAATGAGCAGTTCTTC.